The rows below give T cell receptor beta chains drawn from one sample of a study of T-cell reconstitution after alpha-beta-depleted transplantation in children. MiXCR, applied by TCRdb to the PCR reads, yields one record per CDR3 protein. The sample has about 300,000 distinct CDR3 sequences, roughly 7.8% seen once. The sequenced sample was peripheral blood, obtained 360 days after TCRalphabeta/CD19-depleted stem cell transplant. The source is a female patient aged 2-15 years who had a stem cell transplant for Fanconi anemia, so the T cells may come from the graft donor. CDR3s include the opening cysteine and the closing phenylalanine or tryptophan. Each record gives: J gene, V gene, CDR3 length, CDR3 protein.

>TRBJ1-4|TRBV21-1|15
CASSKGGKVNEKLFF
>TRBJ2-1|TRBV5-1|15
CASSSRLGLYNEQFF
>TRBJ2-1|TRBV20-1|14
CSASPGTGADEQFF
>TRBJ1-4|TRBV3-1|15
CASSQVGTGREKLFF
>TRBJ2-5|TRBV7-9|15
CASSRRPGERKTQYF
>TRBJ1-5|TRBV3-1|15
CASSHTTGLNQPQHF
>TRBJ2-2|TRBV28|13
CASSLIYTGELFF
>TRBJ1-1|TRBV6-6|11
CASRGAAEAFF
>TRBJ1-2|TRBV28|14
CASRAGSLVYGYTF
>TRBJ1-5|TRBV28|14
CASSYRTDQQPQHF
>TRBJ2-1|TRBV7-3|15
CASSVTGTSSNEQFF
>TRBJ2-4|TRBV5-1|16
CASSLRQGISKNIQYF
>TRBJ2-1|TRBV28|14
CASSLLEAGGLEFF
>TRBJ2-2|TRBV24-1|17
CATSEGSGRAKTGELFF
>TRBJ1-1|TRBV12-3/TRBV12-4|14
CASSFGEYNTEAFF
>TRBJ2-7|TRBV20-1|16
CSATGVAGGASYEQYF
>TRBJ1-1|TRBV7-9|14
CASSLHMENTEAFF
>TRBJ2-5|TRBV20-1|12
CSASSAEGTQYF
>TRBJ1-1|TRBV6-5|16
CASSLGAGIGHTEAFF
>TRBJ1-1|TRBV29-1|15
CSVGYSNRVGTEAFF
>TRBJ2-7|TRBV6-2/TRBV6-3|11
CASSRTGRQYF
>TRBJ2-7|TRBV5-1|13
CASSMGRSYEQYF
>TRBJ2-7|TRBV5-1|15
CASSLVPTATYEQYF